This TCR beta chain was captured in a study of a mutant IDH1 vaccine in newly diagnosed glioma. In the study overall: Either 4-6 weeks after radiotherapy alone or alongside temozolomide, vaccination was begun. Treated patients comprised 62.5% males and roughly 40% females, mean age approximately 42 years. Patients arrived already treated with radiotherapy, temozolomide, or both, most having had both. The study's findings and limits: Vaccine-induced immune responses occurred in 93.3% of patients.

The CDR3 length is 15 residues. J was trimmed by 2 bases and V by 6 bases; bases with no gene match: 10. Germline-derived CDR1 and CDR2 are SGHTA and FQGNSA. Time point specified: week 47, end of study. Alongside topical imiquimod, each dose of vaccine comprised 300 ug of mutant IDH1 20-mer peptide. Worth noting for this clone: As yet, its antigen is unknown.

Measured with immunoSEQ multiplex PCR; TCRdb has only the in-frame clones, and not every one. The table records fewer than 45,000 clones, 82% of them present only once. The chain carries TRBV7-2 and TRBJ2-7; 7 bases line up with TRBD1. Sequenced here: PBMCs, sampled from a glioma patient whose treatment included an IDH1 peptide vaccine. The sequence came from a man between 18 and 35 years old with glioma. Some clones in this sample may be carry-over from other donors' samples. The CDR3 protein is CASRMTGKYPYEQYF. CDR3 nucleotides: TGTGCCAGCAGAATGACAGGGAAGTACCCCTACGAGCAGTACTTC.